Here is one TCR beta chain with its context. The CDR3 length is 15 residues. The junction had 8 bases not matched to a gene; V was cut back by 4 bases and J by 5 bases. Per germline, CDR1 MNHEY and CDR2 SMNVEV (reference sequence). TCRdb's table, derived via immunoSEQ multiplex PCR, lists solely in-frame clones and lacks some. Of about 270,000 clones in the sample, approximately 86% were seen once. This entry belongs to a study of blood T cell repertoires in COVID-19. V is TRBV27 and J is TRBJ1-2; 9 nucleotides agree with TRBD1. This sequence originates from a man in his forties with active or convalescent COVID-19. The sample taken for sequencing was peripheral blood. In nucleotides, the CDR3 is TGTGCCAGCAGTTCCCGGGACAGGGTTGTTTATGGCTACACCTTC. Protein: CASSSRDRVVYGYTF.